This TCR beta chain was identified in a study of cytomegalovirus exposure and HLA in healthy donors. Points from the study as a whole: Researchers reported that a few CMV-associated chains were confirmed in vitro as CMV antigen-specific.

CDR3 length: 16 amino acids. Comments on this clone: Its antigen is as yet unknown.

Researchers ran the PCR with 60 Vbeta and 13 Jbeta primers. Only in-frame clones appear in the TCRdb table, and some are missing; sequencing was by immunoSEQ multiplex PCR. The sample has about 300,000 clones, 86% seen once. Though probably carrying unrecorded immune exposures, donors were nominally healthy at sampling. The origin of this receptor is a man aged 40-55 years in good health and CMV-seropositive. The gene calls are TRBV21-1 and TRBJ2-5; TRBD2 is taken as the D call from the table, unchecked against the DNA. TRBV21-1 is given as a pseudogene. Sequenced material: PBMCs. CDR3 amino acids: CASSEKTGTKKETQYF. The CDR3 nucleotides read TGTGCCAGCAGCGAGAAAACGGGGACTAAGAAAGAGACCCAGTACTTC.